This T cell receptor beta chain derives from a study of CD8 T cells in ankylosing spondylitis (dated by TCRdb to 2017 to 2019). With respect to the entire study: The study profiled T cell receptor beta repertoires in healthy donors and ankylosing spondylitis patients to find disease-linked TCR variants. The full study cohort was made up of about two dozen ankylosing spondylitis patients and 95 to 130 healthy donors. Peripheral blood samples were taken, and synovial fluid was additionally collected from ankylosing spondylitis patients.

This clonotype was found a few times. The specificity of this receptor is unknown. Base qualities are not provided; no much larger clone lies one nucleotide away. The sequencer listed for this sample is Illumina HiSeq 2500. TCR beta libraries were prepared by quantitative 5'-RACE with molecular barcodes. Processing in the source paper ran as follows. A new computational method, built on a probabilistic model of VDJ rearrangement, was used to identify disease-linked TCR variants. TCRdb ran its own pipeline on the public reads, namely fastp trimming at Q25 and MiXCR clone calling, and kept in-frame beta chains. Entries are consolidated by CDR3 protein sequence, retaining the most common genes and DNA. The V and J calls were not made by the authors but by TCRdb's processing. Within this sample are some 250,000 distinct CDR3 sequences, with roughly a quarter of them counted one time only. The ten top clones hold 0.5% to 0.75% of the sample.

Findings and caveats that apply to the study as a whole: The disease-linked clones showed a CD8+ phenotype and occurred at relatively low frequencies in peripheral blood. Some motif variants had previously been reported in the synovial fluid and blood of reactive arthritis patients, which suggests shared mechanisms of disease initiation. According to the report, matched synovial fluid samples from ankylosing spondylitis patients were significantly enriched for the disease-linked clones. A TCR beta motif of about 8 highly homologous amino acid variants appeared characteristic of blood from ankylosing spondylitis patients.

Reading the germline V gene gives CDR1 MNHGY and CDR2 SVAAGI. Trimming takes 6 bases from V and 12 bases from J, and the germline ends sit 0 bases apart. The CDR3 contains 8 residues, cysteine and phenylalanine counted. Only the CDR3 portion is preserved as DNA: 24 bases, with reading frame beginning at the first base. The chain couples TRBV6-9 to TRBJ1-6; no D segment can be confidently identified. Sequenced sample: blood, either unsorted or a sorted T cell fraction (not recorded which). The source of this sequence is a male donor with ankylosing spondylitis or in good health (not recorded which). CDR3 region: CASRPLHF. The bases read TGTGCCAGCAGACCCCTCCACTTT.